A selection of T cell receptor beta chains follows, all from one sample in a study of blood T cell repertoires in COVID-19. Sequencing used immunoSEQ multiplex PCR; TCRdb keeps in-frame clones, though not all of them. The table records 150,000 or so clones, around 80% of them present only once. The sample comprised peripheral blood. These receptors were obtained from a human donor in a cohort sampled during active COVID-19. Each CDR3 is given with its conserved first and last residue. The D gene is left open where the match is weak. Some rows have no size entry. The others give once, few or many, or a class for an expanded clone.

NA TRBJ2-6 TRBV10-3 TRBD1 CAISATGQGANVLTF TGTGCCATCAGTGCGACAGGGCAGGGGGCCAACGTCCTGACTTTC
NA TRBJ2-3 TRBV10-3 TRBD1 CAITGTGNTDTQYF TGTGCCATCACCGGGACAGGGAACACAGATACGCAGTATTTT
NA TRBJ2-5 TRBV6-2/TRBV6-3 NA CASSWGLGETQYF TGTGCCAGCAGTTGGGGCCTGGGGGAGACCCAGTACTTC
few TRBJ1-2 TRBV2 NA CASRGDTSNYGYTF TGTGCCAGCAGGGGGGACACTTCTAACTATGGCTACACCTTC
NA TRBJ2-2 TRBV10-3 NA CAARRTQNTGELFF TGTGCCGCCCGGAGGACCCAGAACACCGGGGAGCTGTTTTTT
NA TRBJ1-1 TRBV15 TRBD1 CATSRDHSRGPDTEAFF TGTGCCACCAGCAGAGATCATTCCAGGGGGCCGGACACTGAAGCTTTCTTT
NA TRBJ1-2 TRBV3-1/TRBV3-2 NA CASSPGLDYGYTF TGTGCCAGCAGCCCTGGACTTGACTATGGCTACACCTTC
few TRBJ1-5 TRBV2 TRBD1 CASSGTGGGNQPQHF TGTGCCAGCAGTGGGACAGGTGGCGGCAATCAGCCCCAGCATTTT
few TRBJ1-5 TRBV10-3 NA CAISESYRVYQHF TGTGCCATCAGTGAGTCCTACAGGGTGTACCAGCATTTT
NA TRBJ2-3 TRBV2 NA CASKRSSSADTQYF TGTGCCAGCAAAAGGTCTAGCTCCGCAGATACGCAGTATTTT
NA TRBJ2-1 TRBV11-2 NA CASSLGVRYNEQFF TGTGCCAGCAGCTTAGGGGTCAGGTACAATGAGCAGTTCTTC
NA TRBJ2-7 TRBV6-5 NA CASHRAGISYEQYF TGTGCCAGCCATAGGGCGGGGATCTCCTACGAGCAGTACTTC
NA TRBJ1-5 TRBV12-3/TRBV12-4 TRBD1 CASSSDRHQPQHF TGTGCCAGCAGTTCGGACAGGCATCAGCCCCAGCATTTT